A selection of T cell receptor beta chains follows, all from one sample in a study of identical twins. TCRdb reprocessed the 5' RACE reads via MiXCR and lists one record per CDR3 protein. The sample has about 530,000 distinct CDR3 sequences; approximately 20% are singletons. This sample also appeared in a second study, on yellow fever vaccine responses in identical twins.

What was sequenced was CD4+ T cells sorted from blood. Receptors originate from a woman younger than 35 in good health. CDR3s include the opening cysteine and the closing phenylalanine or tryptophan. D genes are given only for firm matches. Expanded clones get a size class; other rows say once, few or many, or leave the size out.

DNA | CDR3 | D | size | length | J | V
TGCAGTGCTAGAGATGTCTTGCATTACGAGCAGTACTTC | CSARDVLHYEQYF | - | few | 13 | TRBJ2-7 | TRBV20-1
TGTGCCAGCAGCTTAGGTCTAGCGGTCAATGAGCAGTTCTTC | CASSLGLAVNEQFF | TRBD2 | few | 14 | TRBJ2-1 | TRBV11-3
TGTGCCAGCAGCCTCGGACTAGCGGGAGATGGCGGGGAGCTGTTTTTT | CASSLGLAGDGGELFF | TRBD2 | few | 16 | TRBJ2-2 | TRBV12-3/TRBV12-4
TGCAGCGTTGGGGAAGGGGTGGGAAGGCGCGAGCAGTACTTC | CSVGEGVGRREQYF | - | - | 14 | TRBJ2-7 | TRBV29-1
TGCGCCAGCAGCTGGGGCCGACAGGGGGGACATGAGCAGTTCTTC | CASSWGRQGGHEQFF | TRBD1 | - | 15 | TRBJ2-1 | TRBV5-1
TGCAGCGCAAGAGGGGGCAGGGATACTTACAATGAGCAGTTCTTC | CSARGGRDTYNEQFF | TRBD1 | few | 15 | TRBJ2-1 | TRBV29-1
TGTGCCAGCAAAAGGCAGGGCTCTTACTATGGCTACACCTTC | CASKRQGSYYGYTF | - | few | 14 | TRBJ1-2 | TRBV28
TGCAGTGCTGCCCGACTAGCGGGAGTTGTTAATGAGCAGTTCTTC | CSAARLAGVVNEQFF | TRBD2 | - | 15 | TRBJ2-1 | TRBV20-1
TGTGCCAGCAGCTTAGCGCTTGTCACTGAAGCTTTCTTT | CASSLALVTEAFF | - | - | 13 | TRBJ1-1 | TRBV7-8
TGCAGCACTGATAAGGACCGAACCACTGAAGCTTTCTTT | CSTDKDRTTEAFF | - | few | 13 | TRBJ1-1 | TRBV29-1
TGTGCCAGCAGTTCCCCGGGACGGTATAGCAATCAGCCCCAGCATTTT | CASSSPGRYSNQPQHF | - | - | 16 | TRBJ1-5 | TRBV28
TGTGCCAGCAACCGGGACAGGGTGAACACCGGGGAGCTGTTTTTT | CASNRDRVNTGELFF | TRBD1 | - | 15 | TRBJ2-2 | TRBV5-5
TGTGCCAGCAGTATACCTCCGGTTGCACCCCTCCACTTT | CASSIPPVAPLHF | - | few | 13 | TRBJ1-6 | TRBV28
TGTGCCAGCAGCCTAGTGACTGGGGGGAATACGCAGTATTTT | CASSLVTGGNTQYF | - | once | 14 | TRBJ2-3 | TRBV11-2
TGTGCCAGCAGTTTATCGGGACTAGCGGGAGGAAGCTCCTACAATGAGCAGTTCTTC | CASSLSGLAGGSSYNEQFF | TRBD2 | - | 19 | TRBJ2-1 | TRBV27
TGTGCCAGCAGCGGACAATTACTGGAGGGAGAGACCCAGTACTTC | CASSGQLLEGETQYF | - | few | 15 | TRBJ2-5 | TRBV5-5
TGCAGTGCCGTAATGTGGGGGCCAACTAGCACAGATACGCAGTATTTT | CSAVMWGPTSTDTQYF | - | few | 16 | TRBJ2-3 | TRBV20-1
TGCGCCAGCAGCTCCTCATTTTCCGACTACTACAATGAGCAGTTCTTC | CASSSSFSDYYNEQFF | - | few | 16 | TRBJ2-1 | TRBV5-1
TGTGCCAGCAGTACCAGACTCCAAGAGACCCAGTACTTC | CASSTRLQETQYF | - | - | 13 | TRBJ2-5 | TRBV12-3/TRBV12-4
TGTGCCACCGAGGGATTCCCGAACACCGGGGAGCTGTTTTTT | CATEGFPNTGELFF | - | - | 14 | TRBJ2-2 | TRBV19
TGTGCCAGCAGTGATTCACTAGCGAGGCCCTACGAGCAGTACTTC | CASSDSLARPYEQYF | TRBD2 | - | 15 | TRBJ2-7 | TRBV2
TGTGCCAGCAGCTTAGGCGGGACTTACTACGAGCAGTACTTC | CASSLGGTYYEQYF | - | few | 14 | TRBJ2-7 | TRBV7-9
TGTGCCAGCAGCCCTAGCGGGGGGCGCCTATCTGGGGCCAACGTCCTGACTTTC | CASSPSGGRLSGANVLTF | TRBD2 | - | 18 | TRBJ2-6 | TRBV2
TGTGCCAGCAGCTTAGTGCGGGGGGCCCAAGAGACCCAGTACTTC | CASSLVRGAQETQYF | TRBD2 | - | 15 | TRBJ2-5 | TRBV7-7
TGCAGTGTAAGACAGGCGAATCAGCCCCAGCATTTT | CSVRQANQPQHF | - | few | 12 | TRBJ1-5 | TRBV20-1
TGTGCCAGCAGCGTAGAAAGGCCCGGGGAGCTGTTTTTT | CASSVERPGELFF | - | few | 13 | TRBJ2-2 | TRBV9
TGTGCCAGCTCACCATCGTCCAGGGGGCACCCTCAGGATACGCAGTATTTT | CASSPSSRGHPQDTQYF | TRBD1 | few | 17 | TRBJ2-3 | TRBV18
TGTGCCACCAGTGACCCAAACCCGGGACTAGCGGGAGGGGGTGAGCAGTTCTTC | CATSDPNPGLAGGGEQFF | TRBD2 | few | 18 | TRBJ2-1 | TRBV24-1
TGTGCCAGCAGTTTGTCGTTGGAGACCACGAGCTCCTACAATGAGCAGTTCTTC | CASSLSLETTSSYNEQFF | - | - | 18 | TRBJ2-1 | TRBV28
TGCGCCAGCAGCTCAGACGGTTTAACGCAGTATTTT | CASSSDGLTQYF | - | few | 12 | TRBJ2-3 | TRBV5-1
TGTGCCACCAGACATGATAGCACCGGGGAGCTGTTTTTT | CATRHDSTGELFF | - | - | 13 | TRBJ2-2 | TRBV24-1
TGCGCCAGCAGGGGTATCCCGAACACTGAAGCTTTCTTT | CASRGIPNTEAFF | - | few | 13 | TRBJ1-1 | TRBV4-1
TGTGCCAGCACTTTAGCGGGAGGGCCGGGAGAGACCCAGTACTTC | CASTLAGGPGETQYF | TRBD2 | - | 15 | TRBJ2-5 | TRBV28
TGCGCCAGCACAAGGACTAGCGGGAACACCGGGGAGCTGTTTTTT | CASTRTSGNTGELFF | TRBD2 | few | 15 | TRBJ2-2 | TRBV5-1
TGTGCCAGCAGCAGCCGGGACAGGGCCTGGGAGACCCAGTACTTC | CASSSRDRAWETQYF | TRBD1 | - | 15 | TRBJ2-5 | TRBV6-2/TRBV6-3
TGTGCCAGCAGCTTAGAGGGACCCCACCAAGAGACCCAGTACTTC | CASSLEGPHQETQYF | - | - | 15 | TRBJ2-5 | TRBV11-3